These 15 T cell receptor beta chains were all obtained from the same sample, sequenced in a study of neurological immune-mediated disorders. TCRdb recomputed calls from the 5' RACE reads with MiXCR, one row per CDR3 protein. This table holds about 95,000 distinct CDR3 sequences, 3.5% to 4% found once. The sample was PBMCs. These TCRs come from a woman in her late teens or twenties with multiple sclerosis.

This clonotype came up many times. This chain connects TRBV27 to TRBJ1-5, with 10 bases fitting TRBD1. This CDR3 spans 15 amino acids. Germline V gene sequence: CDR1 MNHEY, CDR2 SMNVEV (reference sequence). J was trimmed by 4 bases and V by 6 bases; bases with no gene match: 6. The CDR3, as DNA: TGTGCCAGCAGACCGGGACAGGGGAAGAATCAGCCCCAGCATTTT. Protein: CASRPGQGKNQPQHF.

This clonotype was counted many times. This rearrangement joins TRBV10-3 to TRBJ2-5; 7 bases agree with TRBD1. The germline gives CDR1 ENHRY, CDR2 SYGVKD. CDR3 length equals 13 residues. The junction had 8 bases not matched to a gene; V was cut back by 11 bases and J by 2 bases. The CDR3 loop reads CAASQGQQETQYF. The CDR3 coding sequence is TGTGCCGCTTCACAGGGGCAACAAGAGACCCAGTACTTC.

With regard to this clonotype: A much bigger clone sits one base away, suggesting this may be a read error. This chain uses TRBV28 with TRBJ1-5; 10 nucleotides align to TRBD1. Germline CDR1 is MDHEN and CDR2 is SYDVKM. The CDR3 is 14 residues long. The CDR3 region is CASRGQGPNQPQNF. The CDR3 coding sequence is TGTGCCAGCAGGGGACAGGGGCCGAATCAGCCCCAGAATTTT.

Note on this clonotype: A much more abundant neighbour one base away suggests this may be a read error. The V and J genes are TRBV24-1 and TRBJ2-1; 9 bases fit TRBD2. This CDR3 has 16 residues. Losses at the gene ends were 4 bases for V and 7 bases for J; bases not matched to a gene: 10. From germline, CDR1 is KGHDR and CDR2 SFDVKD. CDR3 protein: CATSDRNSGSGNEQFF. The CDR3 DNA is TGTGCCACCAGTGACCGGAATAGCGGGAGTGGAAATGAGCAGTTCTTC.

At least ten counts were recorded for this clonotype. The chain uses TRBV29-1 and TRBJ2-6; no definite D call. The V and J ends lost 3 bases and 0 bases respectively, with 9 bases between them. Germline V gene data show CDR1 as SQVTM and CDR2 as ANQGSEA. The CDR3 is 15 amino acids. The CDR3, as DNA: TGCAGCGTTGAGACGGCTAGCTCTGGGGCCAACGTCCTGACTTTC. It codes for CSVETASSGANVLTF.

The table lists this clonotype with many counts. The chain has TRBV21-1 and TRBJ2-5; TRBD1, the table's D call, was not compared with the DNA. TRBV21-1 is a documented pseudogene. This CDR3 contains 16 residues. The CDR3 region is CASSKFEGGRDETQYF. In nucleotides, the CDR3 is TGTGCCAGCAGCAAATTTGAGGGGGGGCGCGATGAGACCCAGTACTTC.

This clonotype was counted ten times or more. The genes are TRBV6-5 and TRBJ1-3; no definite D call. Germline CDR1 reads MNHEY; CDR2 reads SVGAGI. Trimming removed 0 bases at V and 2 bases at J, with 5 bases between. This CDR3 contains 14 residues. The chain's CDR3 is CASSYSTTGNTIYF. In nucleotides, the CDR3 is TGTGCCAGCAGTTACTCGACAACTGGAAACACCATATATTTT.

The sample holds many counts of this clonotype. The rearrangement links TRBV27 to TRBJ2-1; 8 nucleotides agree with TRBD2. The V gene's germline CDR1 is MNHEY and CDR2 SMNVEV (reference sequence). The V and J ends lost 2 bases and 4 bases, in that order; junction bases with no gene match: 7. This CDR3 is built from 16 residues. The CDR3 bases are TGTGCCAGCAGTTTAGGACGGGCGGGAGGATACAATGAGCAGTTCTTC. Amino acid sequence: CASSLGRAGGYNEQFF.

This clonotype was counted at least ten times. In DNA form, the CDR3 reads TGCAGCGTTGAGGGGCCCACCACCCAAGAGACCCAGTACTTC. This translates into CSVEGPTTQETQYF. V gene TRBV29-1 combines with J gene TRBJ2-5; tentatively, D is TRBD1 (5 bases). This CDR3 has 14 amino acids. Germline V gives CDR1 SQVTM, CDR2 ANQGSEA. V was pared by 3 bases and J by 1 base, with 12 bases between.

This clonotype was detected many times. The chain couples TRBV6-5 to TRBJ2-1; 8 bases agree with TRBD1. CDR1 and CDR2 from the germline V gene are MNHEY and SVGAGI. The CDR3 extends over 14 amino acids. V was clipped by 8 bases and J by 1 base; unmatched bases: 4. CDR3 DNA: TGTGCCAGCTTCACAGGGGGGTCCTACAATGAGCAGTTCTTC. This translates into CASFTGGSYNEQFF.

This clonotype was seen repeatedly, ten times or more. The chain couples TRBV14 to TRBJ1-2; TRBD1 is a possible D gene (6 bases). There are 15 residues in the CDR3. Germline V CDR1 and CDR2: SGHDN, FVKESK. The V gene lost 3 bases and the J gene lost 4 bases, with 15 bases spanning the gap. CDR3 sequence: CASSQRQESGYGYTF. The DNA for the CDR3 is TGTGCCAGCAGCCAGCGACAGGAGTCTGGCTATGGCTACACCTTC. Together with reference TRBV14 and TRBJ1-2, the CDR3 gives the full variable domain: EAGVTQFPSHSVIEKGQTVTLRCDPISGHDNLYWYRRVMGKEIKFLLHFVKESKQDESGMPNNRFLAERTGGTYSTLKVQPAELEDSGVYFCASSQRQESGYGYTFGSGTRLTVV.

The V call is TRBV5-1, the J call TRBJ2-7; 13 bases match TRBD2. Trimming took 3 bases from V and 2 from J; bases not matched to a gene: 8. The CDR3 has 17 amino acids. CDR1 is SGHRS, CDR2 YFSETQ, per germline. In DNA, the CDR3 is TGCGCCAGCAGCTGGACGGGGACTAGCGGGGCCGCCTACGAGCAGTACTTC. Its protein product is CASSWTGTSGAAYEQYF.

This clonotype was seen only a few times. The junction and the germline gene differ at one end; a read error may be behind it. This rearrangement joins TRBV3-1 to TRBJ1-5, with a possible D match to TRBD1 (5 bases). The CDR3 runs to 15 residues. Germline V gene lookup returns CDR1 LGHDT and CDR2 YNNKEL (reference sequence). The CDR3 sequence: CASSQDMGEGKTQNF. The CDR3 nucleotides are TGTGCCAGCAGCCAAGATATGGGGGAAGGGAAGACCCAGAATTTT.

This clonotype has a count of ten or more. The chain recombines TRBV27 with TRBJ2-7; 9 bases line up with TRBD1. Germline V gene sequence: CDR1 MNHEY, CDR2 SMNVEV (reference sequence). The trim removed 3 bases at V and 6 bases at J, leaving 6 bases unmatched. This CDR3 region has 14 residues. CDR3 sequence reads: CASSLGQGSPEQYF. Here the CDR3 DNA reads TGTGCCAGCAGTTTGGGACAGGGAAGCCCCGAGCAGTACTTC.

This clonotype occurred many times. CDR3 in DNA: TGTGCCAGCAGTCTTTGGGAAGTAGCGGGAGAAAGATCTGGGGCCAACGTCCTGACTTTC. This gives the protein CASSLWEVAGERSGANVLTF. This chain uses TRBV12-3 or TRBV12-4 with TRBJ2-6; 9 nucleotides align to TRBD2. J was trimmed by 1 base and V by 5 bases; bases with no gene match: 15. CDR3 length equals 20 residues.